The 15 T cell receptor beta chains below were found in one sample sequenced in a study of T cells in Graves' hyperthyroidism and ophthalmopathy. Using RNA transcripts as the source, TCR beta CDR3 regions were amplified. With the HTBI primer set, the TCR CDR3 went through a first round of RT-PCR. TCRdb used MiXCR to reprocess the multiplex PCR reads, holding one entry per CDR3 protein. The profile shows 300,000 to 350,000 distinct CDR3 sequences, 20% to 25% of them singletons. The source material was blood. These receptors were taken from a woman aged 45-59 years with Graves' hyperthyroidism.

This clonotype was counted many times. CDR3 sequence: CASSLDSGYSYNEQFF. The CDR3 DNA follows: TGTGCCAGCAGCTTAGACAGCGGCTACTCCTACAATGAGCAGTTCTTC. The V call is TRBV11-2, the J call TRBJ2-1; D might be TRBD2 (5 bases). This CDR3 is 16 amino acids long. CDR1 is SGHAT and CDR2 is FQNNGV in the germline V gene. Trimming took off 0 bases at V and 0 bases at J, with 9 bases between the two ends.

In this sample, this clonotype turned up many times. V is TRBV29-1 and J is TRBJ1-3, with D possibly TRBD1 on 5 matching bases. This CDR3 has 14 residues. V dropped 3 bases and J dropped 0 bases, with 9 bases sitting between them. Per the germline V gene, CDR1 is SQVTM and CDR2 is ANQGSEA. The CDR3 sequence: CSVEDTVSGNTIYF. CDR3 coding DNA: TGCAGCGTTGAGGACACAGTCTCTGGAAACACCATATATTTT.

This clonotype was seen at least ten times. V is TRBV29-1 and J is TRBJ2-7, with D possibly TRBD2 on 8 matching bases. The CDR3 runs 16 residues. The ends were cut back, 8 bases at V and 0 bases at J, with 23 bases in the middle. Germline V lookup: CDR1 SQVTM, CDR2 ANQGSEA. The CDR3 here is CSIRGGRSGSSYEQYF. In nucleotides, the CDR3 is TGCAGCATCCGAGGGGGCAGAAGCGGGAGCTCCTACGAGCAGTACTTC.

As for this clonotype: A read error may be the cause here, since a much bigger clone is one base away. This chain joins TRBV5-1 and TRBJ1-1; TRBD1 is a possible D gene (5 bases). Germline-derived CDR1 and CDR2 are SGHRS and YFSETQ. CDR3 size: 13 residues. V lost 1 base and J lost 7, with 11 bases in between. The CDR3: CASSLNRSLEAFF. In DNA, the CDR3 is TGCGCCAGCAGCTTGAACAGGAGCCTTGAAGCTTTCTTT.

The chain has TRBV9 and TRBJ2-6; no reliable D call. CDR3 size: 16 residues. The V gene's germline CDR1 is SGDLS and CDR2 YYNGEE. The germline V and J ends were trimmed by 0 bases and 4 bases, with 11 bases remaining between them. CDR3 residues: CASSVGLAYGANVLTF. For the CDR3, the DNA is TGTGCCAGCAGCGTAGGATTGGCATACGGGGCCAACGTCCTGACTTTC.

This clonotype was seen repeatedly, ten times or more. The rearrangement links TRBV5-1 to TRBJ2-3; maybe TRBD1 (6 bases). Germline V gene lookup returns CDR1 SGHRS and CDR2 YFSETQ. The CDR3 consists of 14 residues. Trimming left V 4 bases short and J 2 bases short, with 11 bases between. The CDR3 bases are TGCGCCAGCAGCAGTGGGGACACCACAGATACGCAGTATTTT. Its protein is CASSSGDTTDTQYF.

This clonotype was seen a handful of times. The chain carries TRBV6-1 and TRBJ2-3, with unresolved D. Germline lookup yields CDR1 MNHNS and CDR2 SASEGT. The CDR3 is 14 residues long. Trimming took 4 bases from V and 2 from J, leaving 10 bases between them. CDR3 sequence: CASSGRRNTDTQYF. For the CDR3, the DNA is TGTGCCAGCAGTGGCCGACGGAACACAGATACGCAGTATTTT.

The chain carries TRBV6-2 or TRBV6-3 and TRBJ2-1; TRBD2 matches at 9 bases. The CDR3 has 15 residues. The germline gives CDR1 MNHEY, CDR2 SVGEGT. The V segment lost 5 bases and the J segment 8 bases; nucleotides outside the gene matches: 10. CDR3 sequence: CASSRSGSLLDEQFF. CDR3 nucleotide sequence: TGTGCCAGCAGTCGTAGCGGGAGTTTACTCGATGAGCAGTTCTTC.

A word on this clonotype: This clone may be a read error of a much larger clone one base away. This sequence joins TRBV20-1 and TRBJ2-1; 7 bases fit TRBD1. Trimming removed 6 bases from V and 10 bases from J; junction bases left unmatched: 12. The CDR3 runs to 13 residues. Looked up from germline, CDR1 is DFQATT and CDR2 is SNEGSKA (reference sequence). As DNA, the CDR3 is TGCAGTGCCACCGGGACAGCCCCCTACGAGCAGTTCTTC. Residues: CSATGTAPYEQFF.

This clonotype was observed a few times. It may be a read error: a sequence one base away is much more abundant. This chain uses TRBV6-2 or TRBV6-3 with TRBJ2-7; D gene unclear. CDR3 size: 11 residues. Trimming shortened V by 6 bases and J by 9 bases, and 12 bases separated the two germline ends. Germline loops: CDR1 MNHEY, CDR2 SVGEGT. CDR3 nucleotides: TGTGCCAGCAGCCCGAAGCGCGGGCAGTACTTC. It yields the protein CASSPKRGQYF.

This clonotype occurred many times. CDR3 protein: CASSPYVLAGGTYNEQFF. Here the CDR3 DNA reads TGTGCCAGCAGCCCTTACGTACTAGCGGGAGGTACCTACAATGAGCAGTTCTTC. This chain connects TRBV7-2 to TRBJ2-1, with 12 bases aligning to TRBD2. After removal of 5 bases from V and 2 bases from J, the junction contained 10 bases not matched to a gene. The CDR3 consists of 18 residues. CDR1 is SGHTA and CDR2 is FQGNSA in the germline V gene.

This clonotype has a count of ten or more. V usage is TRBV20-1 and J usage is TRBJ1-2, with a tentative D call TRBD1 (6 bases). This CDR3 region has 16 residues. Trimming took off 1 base at V and 2 bases at J, with 17 bases between the two ends. Germline values: CDR1 DFQATT, CDR2 SNEGSKA (reference sequence). The CDR3 sequence: CSARGNPVTGNYGYTF. DNA for the CDR3: TGCAGTGCTAGAGGAAACCCCGTAACAGGGAACTATGGCTACACCTTC.

The chain carries TRBV7-9 and TRBJ1-2, with TRBD1 matching over 7 bases. The CDR3 consists of 14 residues. Germline V gene data show CDR1 as SEHNR and CDR2 as FQNEAQ (reference sequence). J was trimmed by 8 bases and V by 7 bases; bases with no gene match: 13. The CDR3 sequence is CASTPPRQGEGYTF. In DNA, the CDR3 is TGTGCCAGCACCCCCCCGAGACAGGGAGAGGGCTACACCTTC.

This chain uses TRBV6-1 with TRBJ2-5; weak D call: TRBD2 (5 bases). V lost 11 bases and J lost 2, with 18 bases in between. There are 14 residues in the CDR3. Germline V gene data show CDR1 as MNHNS and CDR2 as SASEGT. CDR3 DNA: TGTGCCGCCCGGCGGGCTAGCAGTCAAGAGACCCAGTACTTC. It translates to CAARRASSQETQYF.

This clonotype was detected a few times. A much larger clone is a single base away; this may be a read error. The genes are TRBV12-3 or TRBV12-4 and TRBJ1-2; 7 nucleotides agree with TRBD1. The CDR3 totals 12 residues. With 5 bases clipped from V and 4 bases from J, the junction kept 1 base outside the gene matches. CDR3 nucleotide sequence: TGTGCCAGCAGTACAGGGGCCTATGGCTACACCTTC. This translates into CASSTGAYGYTF.